This entry concerns a single T cell receptor beta chain. Its antigen is unidentified. Measured with immunoSEQ multiplex PCR; TCRdb has only the in-frame clones, and not every one. There are several thousand clones in the sample; around 82% occur only once, and approximately 3% lies in the top ten. The data derive from a study of chemoradiotherapy in HPV16-positive cancers. Study in general: Candidate HPV-specific clones and shared TCR motifs came from two HPV16-positive patients. General study points: HPV-specific T cells were functionally defined from only a couple of HPV16-positive patients. During treatment, candidate HPV-specific clones and E7-related motifs expanded in tumor.

From germline, CDR1 is SGHTA and CDR2 FQGNSA. The CDR3 runs 17 residues. J lost 6 bases, V lost 5 bases, and 15 bases had no gene match. The source was tumor tissue, collected from a patient who underwent chemoradiotherapy. The source of this sequence is a human donor with HPV-associated anogenital cancer. The J gene is TRBJ2-1, the V gene TRBV7-2, with 8 bases fitting TRBD2. The chain's CDR3 is CASSGEPGLVPTNEQFF. CDR3 nucleotides: TGTGCCAGCAGCGGTGAACCGGGACTAGTGCCAACCAATGAGCAGTTCTTC.